The clone carrying this T cell receptor (beta chain) has a handful of counts. Its target is unknown. Germline CDR1 and CDR2: MDHEN and SYDVKM. Trimming took off 10 bases at V and 0 bases at J, with 13 bases between the two ends. This CDR3 has 15 amino acids. Primers included in the PCR were 60 Vbeta and 13 Jbeta primers. Profiled with immunoSEQ multiplex PCR; TCRdb holds only in-frame clones, not every one. The sample includes approximately 100,000 clones, around 73% of them seen just once. The data were taken from a study of cytomegalovirus exposure and HLA in healthy donors. Study results and caveats: There were some V segments, including TRBV6-2 and TRBV6-3, excluded as indistinguishable. Accurate predictions that matched the HLA-A and HLA-B alleles of most subjects were reportedly made from TCR beta sequences. Looking again later, the authors saw that most CMV-associated TCR beta chains seemed HLA-restricted.

The material sequenced was PBMCs. The J gene is TRBJ2-6, the V gene TRBV28; D not resolved. This receptor was obtained from a woman aged 40 to 50 in good health and CMV-seronegative. The CDR3 loop reads CATTTSSSGANVLTF. The CDR3 DNA is TGTGCCACCACCACTTCTAGCTCTGGGGCCAACGTCCTGACTTTC. Full variable domain (outside the CDR3, taken from reference TRBV28 and TRBJ2-6): DVKVTQSSRYLVKRTGEKVFLECVQDMDHENMFWYRQDPGLGLRLIYFSYDVKMKEKGDIPEGYSVSREKKERFSLILESASTNQTSMYLCATTTSSSGANVLTFGAGSRLTVL.